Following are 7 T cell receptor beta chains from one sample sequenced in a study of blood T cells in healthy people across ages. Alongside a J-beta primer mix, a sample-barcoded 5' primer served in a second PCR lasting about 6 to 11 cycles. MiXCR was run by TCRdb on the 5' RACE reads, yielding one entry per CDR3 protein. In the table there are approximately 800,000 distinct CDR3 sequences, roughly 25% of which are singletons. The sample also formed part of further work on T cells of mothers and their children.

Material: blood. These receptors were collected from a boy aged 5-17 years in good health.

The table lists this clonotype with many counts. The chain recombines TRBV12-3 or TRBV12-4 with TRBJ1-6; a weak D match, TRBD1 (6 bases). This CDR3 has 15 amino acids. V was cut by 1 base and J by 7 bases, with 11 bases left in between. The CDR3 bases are TGTGCCAGCAGTTTAGGGCCAGGGGTGAATTCACCCCTCCACTTT. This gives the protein CASSLGPGVNSPLHF.

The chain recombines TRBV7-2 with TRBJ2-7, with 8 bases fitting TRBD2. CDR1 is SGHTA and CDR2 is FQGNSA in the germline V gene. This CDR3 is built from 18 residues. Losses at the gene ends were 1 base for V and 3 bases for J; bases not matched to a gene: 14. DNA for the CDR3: TGTGCCAGCAGCTTAGGATCCTTCGGACTAGCTCCAAGCTACGAGCAGTACTTC. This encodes CASSLGSFGLAPSYEQYF.

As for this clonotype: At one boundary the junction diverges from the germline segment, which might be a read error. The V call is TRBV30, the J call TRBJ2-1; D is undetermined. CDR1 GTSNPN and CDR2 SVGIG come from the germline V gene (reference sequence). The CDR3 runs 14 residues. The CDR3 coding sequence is TGTGCCTGGTCAAGTCAAGTCTCCTACCATGAGCAGTTCTTC. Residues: CAWSSQVSYHEQFF.

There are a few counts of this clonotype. The CDR3, as DNA: TGTGCCAGCAGTTTTACCCAGGGGGACTATGGCTACACCTTC. Amino acid sequence: CASSFTQGDYGYTF. V and J are TRBV12-3 or TRBV12-4 and TRBJ1-2, with 7 bases aligning to TRBD1. The CDR3 is 14 amino acids. The V and J ends lost 3 bases and 3 bases, in that order; junction bases with no gene match: 4.

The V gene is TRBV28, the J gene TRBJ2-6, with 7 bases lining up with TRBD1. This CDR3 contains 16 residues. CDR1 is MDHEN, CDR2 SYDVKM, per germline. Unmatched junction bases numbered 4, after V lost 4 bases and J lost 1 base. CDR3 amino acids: CASSSGRGSGANVLTF. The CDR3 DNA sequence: TGTGCCAGCAGTTCTGGCAGGGGGTCTGGGGCCAACGTCCTGACTTTC.

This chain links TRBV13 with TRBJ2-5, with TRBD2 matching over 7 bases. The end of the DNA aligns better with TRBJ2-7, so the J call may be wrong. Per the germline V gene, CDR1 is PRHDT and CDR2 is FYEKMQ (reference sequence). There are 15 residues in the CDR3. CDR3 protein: CASSPRRASGYEQYF. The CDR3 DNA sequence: TGTGCCAGCAGCCCCCGTAGGGCTAGCGGCTACGAGCAGTACTTC.

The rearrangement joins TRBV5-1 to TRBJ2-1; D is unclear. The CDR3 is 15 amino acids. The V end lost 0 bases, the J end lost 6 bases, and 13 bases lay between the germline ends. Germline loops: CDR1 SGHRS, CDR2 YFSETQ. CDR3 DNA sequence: TGCGCCAGCAGCTTGGACAGATTAGGGCTCAATGAGCAGTTCTTC. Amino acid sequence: CASSLDRLGLNEQFF.